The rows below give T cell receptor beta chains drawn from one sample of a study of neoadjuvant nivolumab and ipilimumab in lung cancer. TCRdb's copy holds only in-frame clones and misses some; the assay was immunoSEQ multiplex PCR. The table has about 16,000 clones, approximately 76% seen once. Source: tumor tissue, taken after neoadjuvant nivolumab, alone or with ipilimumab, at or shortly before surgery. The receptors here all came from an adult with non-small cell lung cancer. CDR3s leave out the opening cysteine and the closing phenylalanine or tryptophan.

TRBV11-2 ASSNWTSSEAF
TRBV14 ASSQLSTANYGYT
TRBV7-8 ASSLVLGTGDEQF
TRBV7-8 ASSATGTSAGNTIY
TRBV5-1 ASIVGNGSYEQY
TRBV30 AFGQDYGYT
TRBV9 ASSVGSMNTEAF
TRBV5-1 ASSPNRGRKETQY
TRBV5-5 ASSLVTAGRSSYEQY
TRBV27 ASRGGQGTAF
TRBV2 ASELLNEQY
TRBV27 ASSLSRGIWYGYT
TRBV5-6 ASSEITNYGYT
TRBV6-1 ASSETGGSPLH
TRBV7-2 ASSLLGNSGNTIY
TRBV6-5 ASSPNAAGDYEQY
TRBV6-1 AISLGGALYGYT
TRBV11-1 ASSHGHQETQY